The rows below give T cell receptor beta chains drawn from one sample of a study of blood T cell repertoires in COVID-19. TCRdb keeps only in-frame clones here, not all; method: immunoSEQ multiplex PCR. The data hold over 200,000 clones, with roughly nine tenths observed a single time. Sequenced: peripheral blood. The receptor set was obtained from a man aged 35-49 years with acute or convalescent COVID-19. The CDR3 runs from the conserved cysteine through the conserved F or W. The D gene is left open where the match is weak. Where a row states a size, it is once, few, many or the class of an expanded clone; other rows omit it.

v_gene	abundance	j_gene	d_gene	CDR3nt	CDR3aa
TRBV28	-	TRBJ1-5	-	TGTGCCAGCAGTTTTACACAGGGAAGCAATCAGCCCCAGCATTTT	CASSFTQGSNQPQHF
TRBV4-3	-	TRBJ2-7	TRBD2	TGCGCCAGCAGCCTAGTTCGGGGGGACGAGCAGTACTTC	CASSLVRGDEQYF
TRBV6-5	-	TRBJ1-5	-	TGTGCCAGCAGGTCCACAGGGTTATCGCCCCAGCATTTT	CASRSTGLSPQHF
TRBV28	once	TRBJ1-5	-	TGTGCCAGCAGTCCCCCAACAGGGTATCAGCCCCAGCATTTT	CASSPPTGYQPQHF
TRBV19	-	TRBJ1-1	TRBD1	TGTGCCAGTAATCCGGGACAGGTTAACACTGAAGCTTTCTTT	CASNPGQVNTEAFF
TRBV14	many	TRBJ1-1	-	TGTGCCAGCAGCGCCCACAGGCGGAACACTGAAGCTTTCTTT	CASSAHRRNTEAFF
TRBV6-5	-	TRBJ1-2	-	TGTGCCAGCACCCAGGCCGGGGAGCCCAACTATGGCTACACCTTC	CASTQAGEPNYGYTF
TRBV2	-	TRBJ1-1	-	TGTGCCAGAACAGCGGACTTCAACACTGAAGCTTTCTTT	CARTADFNTEAFF
TRBV6-2/TRBV6-3	-	TRBJ2-7	TRBD2	TGTGCCAGCAGTTCGGGACTAGCGGGAGGGCTCACCCCCTACGAGCAGTACTTC	CASSSGLAGGLTPYEQYF
TRBV3-1/TRBV3-2	once	TRBJ1-1	-	TGTGCCAGCAGCCAAGACAGGGGAATGAACACTGAAGCTTTCTTT	CASSQDRGMNTEAFF
TRBV28	-	TRBJ2-7	-	TGTGCCAGCAGTTTAGTCGGGGTGAGCTCCTACGAGCAGTACTTC	CASSLVGVSSYEQYF
TRBV12-3/TRBV12-4	-	TRBJ2-7	-	TGTGCCAGCAGTTTTCGAAACGGCTACGAGCAGTACTTC	CASSFRNGYEQYF
TRBV19	-	TRBJ2-2	TRBD2	TGTGCCAGTAGTATGGGACTAGCGGGACTGAAGAACGGGGAGCTGTTTTTT	CASSMGLAGLKNGELFF
TRBV18	-	TRBJ2-5	-	TGTGCCAGCTCACCCCGGCGAGGAGAGACCCAGTACTTC	CASSPRRGETQYF
TRBV7-8	-	TRBJ2-1	TRBD2	TGTGCCAGCAGCCCTCCTAGCGGGAGTTTTATCTTC	CASSPPSGSFIF
TRBV7-2	-	TRBJ2-7	-	TGTGCCAGCAGCCCGTACCAGGGGGGCTACGAGCAGTACTTC	CASSPYQGGYEQYF
TRBV10-2	-	TRBJ2-1	-	TGCGCCAGCGAGGCGGTGAGCTCCTACAATGAGCAGTTCTTC	CASEAVSSYNEQFF
TRBV5-1	-	TRBJ2-3	-	TGCGCCAGCAGCTTGGGAGGCCGGCGCACAGATACGCAGTATTTT	CASSLGGRRTDTQYF
TRBV19	-	TRBJ2-4	-	TGTGCCAGTAGTATAGGTTCGACCCCCTCAGGGTTCATTCAGTACTTC	CASSIGSTPSGFIQYF
TRBV28	-	TRBJ1-1	-	TGTGCCAGCAGTTTATTACAGGGTTTGGTTGAAGCTTTCTTT	CASSLLQGLVEAFF
TRBV5-4	-	TRBJ1-4	-	TGTGCCAGCAGCGGGGGGGTAGGCAGGCCTAATGAAAAACTGTTTTTT	CASSGGVGRPNEKLFF
TRBV7-9	-	TRBJ2-7	TRBD2	TGTGCCAGCAGCTTAGCGGGGGGGACCCACGAGCAGTACTTC	CASSLAGGTHEQYF
TRBV30	-	TRBJ2-2	TRBD2	TGTGCCTGGTTAGCGGGAGTAGGCACCGGGGAGCTGTTTTTT	CAWLAGVGTGELFF
TRBV4-2	few	TRBJ2-7	-	TGTGCCAGCAGCCAAGCCCTAGCGCCCCAGGGTGCCTACGAGCAGTACTTC	CASSQALAPQGAYEQYF
TRBV6-5	-	TRBJ1-2	TRBD1	TGTGCCAGCAGTTCCCACAGGGGTAACTATGGCTACACCTTC	CASSSHRGNYGYTF
TRBV7-3	-	TRBJ1-1	-	TGTGCCAGCAGTATCTCCGGGGGGGTCACTGAAGCTTTCTTT	CASSISGGVTEAFF
TRBV28	-	TRBJ2-1	-	TGTGCCAGCACCTTTTGGGGGAGGCTAGCCGATGAGCAGTTCTTC	CASTFWGRLADEQFF
TRBV6-4	-	TRBJ2-5	TRBD1	TGTGCCAGCAGTGCCGGGGCTACAGGGGGAGTTGAGACCCAGTACTTC	CASSAGATGGVETQYF
TRBV5-4	once	TRBJ1-2	-	TGTGCCAGCAGTCCTGACAGGAACTATGGCTACACCTTC	CASSPDRNYGYTF
TRBV6-5	few	TRBJ1-1	-	TGTGCCAGCAGTCTCAGGGGCACTGAAGCTTTCTTT	CASSLRGTEAFF
TRBV27	-	TRBJ2-7	-	TGTGCCAGCAGTCCCACGACAGGACCCTACGAGCAGTACTTC	CASSPTTGPYEQYF
TRBV28	-	TRBJ1-1	-	TGTGCCAGCAGTTTTTCCCGCGGGGGAGCTTTCTTT	CASSFSRGGAFF
TRBV10-3	-	TRBJ2-5	-	TGTGCCATCAGGGTAGCTCTTGAAGAGACCCAGTACTTC	CAIRVALEETQYF
TRBV3-1/TRBV3-2	-	TRBJ1-6	-	TGTGCCAGCAGCCAGGTGGGAGCGGGAAAAGCACCCCTCCACTTT	CASSQVGAGKAPLHF
TRBV6-5	-	TRBJ1-2	-	TGTGCCAGCAGTTACAGTTCAGGGTACGGCGGCTACACCTTC	CASSYSSGYGGYTF
TRBV5-6	-	TRBJ1-1	TRBD1	TGTGCCAGCAGCTTCTTTACAGGGGGTGCTGAAGCTTTCTTT	CASSFFTGGAEAFF
TRBV19	-	TRBJ2-5	-	TGTGCCAGTTTAGGGGGGGGAGAAGCGACCCAGTACTTC	CASLGGGEATQYF
TRBV30	-	TRBJ2-7	TRBD2	TGTGCCTGTGAGCGGGATAGCTCGAAGCAGTACTTC	CACERDSSKQYF
TRBV5-1	-	TRBJ1-2	TRBD1	TGCGCCACCAAACCAGGACAGGCGAACTATGGCTACACCTTC	CATKPGQANYGYTF
TRBV27	-	TRBJ2-7	TRBD1	TGTGCCAGCAGTTTCCCCTCCGGGGGACAGGGGGATCTCTTACGGCAGTACTTC	CASSFPSGGQGDLLRQYF
TRBV25-1	-	TRBJ1-6	-	TGTGCCAGCAGTGATGGGCCGACCCTCCACTTT	CASSDGPTLHF
TRBV5-1	-	TRBJ2-7	TRBD2	TGCGCCAGCAGCAGAAAAAGACTAGCGGACTCCTACGAGCAGTACTTC	CASSRKRLADSYEQYF
TRBV7-3	-	TRBJ2-3	TRBD1	TGTGCCAGCAGCCAACAGGGGGCTCTGAATACGCAGTATTTT	CASSQQGALNTQYF
TRBV2	-	TRBJ2-5	TRBD1	TGTGCCAGCGCCAGACAGGGGTCCTCCTCAGAGACCCAGTACTTC	CASARQGSSSETQYF
TRBV5-4	-	TRBJ2-7	-	TGTGCCAGGGGGGGTCACGAGCAGTACTTC	CARGGHEQYF
TRBV7-2	-	TRBJ1-1	TRBD1	TGTGCCAGCATCGGACAGGGTGGGATGAACACTGAAGCTTTCTTT	CASIGQGGMNTEAFF
TRBV28	-	TRBJ2-3	TRBD2	TGTGCCAGCAGAACCGGGACTAGCGGGAGCGATCCACACACAGATACGCAGTATTTT	CASRTGTSGSDPHTDTQYF
TRBV19	-	TRBJ1-6	TRBD1	TGTGCCAGTAGTATTACAGGGGCGGGTTCACCCCTCCACTTT	CASSITGAGSPLHF
TRBV7-2	-	TRBJ2-3	TRBD2	TGTGCCAGCAGCCAAAAGAGCGGGGGGACGACAGATACGCAGTATTTT	CASSQKSGGTTDTQYF
TRBV29-1	-	TRBJ2-1	TRBD2	TGCAGCGTTGTTTTATGGGGCGGGAGTACTGAGCAGTTCTTC	CSVVLWGGSTEQFF
TRBV11-2	-	TRBJ2-5	TRBD2	TGTGCCAGCAGCCATAGCGGGAGGTACCAAGAGACCCAGTACTTC	CASSHSGRYQETQYF
TRBV7-8	-	TRBJ2-5	TRBD1	TGTGCCAGCAGCCGTCGGACAGGGGGGGAGACCCAGTACTTC	CASSRRTGGETQYF
TRBV5-1	-	TRBJ2-7	TRBD2	TGCGCCAGCAGCTTGGGTGCTAGCGGATCCTACGAGCAGTACTTC	CASSLGASGSYEQYF
TRBV7-9	-	TRBJ2-3	TRBD2	TGTGCCAGCAGCTCCCTCCTAGCGGGGGTGGGAGATACGCAGTATTTT	CASSSLLAGVGDTQYF
TRBV28	-	TRBJ2-1	TRBD2	TGTGCCAGCAGTACCCGACTAGCGGGGGACCACAATGAGCAGTTCTTC	CASSTRLAGDHNEQFF
TRBV30	-	TRBJ2-3	TRBD2	TGTGCCTTTTCGAGGGGACTAGCGGGAGGGGTCGATACGCAGTATTTT	CAFSRGLAGGVDTQYF
TRBV5-1	-	TRBJ2-1	-	TGCGCCAGCAGCGGAACGTGGTTAGCCCCCTACAATGAGCAGTTCTTC	CASSGTWLAPYNEQFF
TRBV11-2	-	TRBJ2-7	TRBD2	TGTGCCAGCAGCTTATGGGGGGGTTCGAAAGAGCAGTACTTC	CASSLWGGSKEQYF
TRBV4-2	-	TRBJ1-3	TRBD1	TGTGCCAGCAGCCTACCGGGACAGGGAACCACTGGAAACACCATATATTTT	CASSLPGQGTTGNTIYF